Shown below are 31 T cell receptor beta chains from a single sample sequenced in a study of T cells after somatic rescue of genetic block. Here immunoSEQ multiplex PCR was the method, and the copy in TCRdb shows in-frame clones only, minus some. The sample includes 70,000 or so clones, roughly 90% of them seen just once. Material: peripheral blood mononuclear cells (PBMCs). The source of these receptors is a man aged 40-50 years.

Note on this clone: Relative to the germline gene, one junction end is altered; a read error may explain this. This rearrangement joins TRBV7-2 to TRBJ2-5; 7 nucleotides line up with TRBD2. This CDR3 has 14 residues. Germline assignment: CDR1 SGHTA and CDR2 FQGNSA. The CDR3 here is CASSLADFQETQYF. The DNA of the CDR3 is TGTGCCAGCAGCCTAGCGGACTTCCAAGAGACCCAGTACTTC.

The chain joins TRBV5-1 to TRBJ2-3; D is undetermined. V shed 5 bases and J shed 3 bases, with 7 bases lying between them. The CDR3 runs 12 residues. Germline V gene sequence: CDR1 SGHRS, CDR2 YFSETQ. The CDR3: CASRGETDTQYF. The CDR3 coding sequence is TGCGCCAGCAGGGGTGAGACAGATACGCAGTATTTT.

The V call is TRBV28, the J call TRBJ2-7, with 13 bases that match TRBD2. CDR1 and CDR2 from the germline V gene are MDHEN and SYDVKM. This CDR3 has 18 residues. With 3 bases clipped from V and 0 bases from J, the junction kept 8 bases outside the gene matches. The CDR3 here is CASSLVWTSGSLSYEQYF. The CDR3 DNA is TGTGCCAGCAGTTTGGTTTGGACTAGCGGGAGCCTCTCCTACGAGCAGTACTTC.

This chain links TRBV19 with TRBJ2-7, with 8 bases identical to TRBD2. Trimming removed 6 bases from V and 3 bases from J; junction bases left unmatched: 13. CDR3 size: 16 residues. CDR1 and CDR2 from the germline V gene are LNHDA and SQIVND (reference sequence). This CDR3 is CASSTTALAGGYEQYF. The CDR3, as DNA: TGTGCCAGTAGCACAACCGCCCTAGCGGGCGGCTACGAGCAGTACTTC.

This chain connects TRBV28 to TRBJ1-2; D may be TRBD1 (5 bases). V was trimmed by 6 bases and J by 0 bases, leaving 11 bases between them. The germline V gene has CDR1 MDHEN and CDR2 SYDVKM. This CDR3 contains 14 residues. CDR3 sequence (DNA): TGTGCCAGCAGGACAGTCGTCCCTAACTATGGCTACACCTTC. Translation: CASRTVVPNYGYTF.

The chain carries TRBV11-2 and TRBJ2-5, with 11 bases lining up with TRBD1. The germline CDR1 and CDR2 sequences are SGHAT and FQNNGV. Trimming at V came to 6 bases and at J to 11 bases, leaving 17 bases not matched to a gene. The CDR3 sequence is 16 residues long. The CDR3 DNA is TGTGCCAGCAGACGACCTGGGACAGGGGGTCGGACGAAGCAGTACTTC. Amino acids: CASRRPGTGGRTKQYF.

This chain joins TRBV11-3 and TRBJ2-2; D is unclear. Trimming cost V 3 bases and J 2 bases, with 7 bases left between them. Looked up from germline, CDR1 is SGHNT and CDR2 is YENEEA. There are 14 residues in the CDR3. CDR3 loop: CASSFGSNTGELFF. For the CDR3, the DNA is TGTGCCAGCAGCTTCGGCAGTAACACCGGGGAGCTGTTTTTT.

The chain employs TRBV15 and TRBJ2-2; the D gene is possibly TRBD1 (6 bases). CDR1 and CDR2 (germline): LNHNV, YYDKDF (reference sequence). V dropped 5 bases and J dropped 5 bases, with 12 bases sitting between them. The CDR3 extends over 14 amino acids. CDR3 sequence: CATSPGQTTGELFF. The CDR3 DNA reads TGTGCCACCAGCCCTGGACAGACAACCGGGGAGCTGTTTTTT. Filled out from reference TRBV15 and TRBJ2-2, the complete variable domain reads DAMVIQNPRYQVTQFGKPVTLSCSQTLNHNVMYWYQQKSSQAPKLLFHYYDKDFNNEADTPDNFQSRRPNTSFCFLDIRSPGLGDTAMYLCATSPGQTTGELFFGEGSRLTVL.

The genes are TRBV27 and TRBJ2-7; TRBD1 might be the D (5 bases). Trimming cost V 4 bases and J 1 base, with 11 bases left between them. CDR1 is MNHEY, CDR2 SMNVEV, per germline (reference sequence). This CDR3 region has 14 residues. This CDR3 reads CASSSGQGSYEQYF. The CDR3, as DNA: TGTGCCAGCAGTTCGGGTCAGGGATCCTACGAGCAGTACTTC.

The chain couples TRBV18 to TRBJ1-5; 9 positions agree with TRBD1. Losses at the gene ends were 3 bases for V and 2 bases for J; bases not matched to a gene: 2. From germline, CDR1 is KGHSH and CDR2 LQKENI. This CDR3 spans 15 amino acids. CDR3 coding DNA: TGTGCCAGCTCACCGGGACAGGGAGGCAATCAGCCCCAGCATTTT. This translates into CASSPGQGGNQPQHF. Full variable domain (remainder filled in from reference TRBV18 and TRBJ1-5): NAGVMQNPRHLVRRRGQEARLRCSPMKGHSHVYWYRQLPEEGLKFMVYLQKENIIDESGMPKERFSAEFPKEGPSILRIQQVVRGDSAAYFCASSPGQGGNQPQHFGDGTRLSIL.

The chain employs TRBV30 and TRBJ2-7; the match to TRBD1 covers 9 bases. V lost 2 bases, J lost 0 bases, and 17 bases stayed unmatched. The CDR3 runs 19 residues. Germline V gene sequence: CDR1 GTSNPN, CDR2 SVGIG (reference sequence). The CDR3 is CAWSMGGQGRRGSSYEQYF. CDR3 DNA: TGTGCCTGGAGTATGGGGGGACAGGGACGACGTGGCAGCTCCTACGAGCAGTACTTC.

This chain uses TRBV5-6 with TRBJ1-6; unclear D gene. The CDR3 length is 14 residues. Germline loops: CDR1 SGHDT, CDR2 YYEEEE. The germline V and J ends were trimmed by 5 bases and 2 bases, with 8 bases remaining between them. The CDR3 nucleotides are TGTGCCAGCAGTATGCGCCCCTATAATTCACCCCTCCACTTT. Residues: CASSMRPYNSPLHF.

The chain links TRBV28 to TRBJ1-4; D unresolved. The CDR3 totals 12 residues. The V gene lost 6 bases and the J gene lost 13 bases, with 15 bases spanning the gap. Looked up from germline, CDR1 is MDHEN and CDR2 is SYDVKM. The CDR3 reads CASRLPPGRLFF. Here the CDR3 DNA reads TGTGCCAGCAGACTTCCCCCCGGGAGACTGTTTTTT.

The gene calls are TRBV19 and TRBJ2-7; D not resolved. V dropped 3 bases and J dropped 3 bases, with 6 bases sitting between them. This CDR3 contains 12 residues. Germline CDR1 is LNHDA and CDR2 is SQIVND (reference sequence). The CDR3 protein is CASSIKGYEQYF. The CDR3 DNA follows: TGTGCCAGTAGTATTAAGGGCTACGAGCAGTACTTC. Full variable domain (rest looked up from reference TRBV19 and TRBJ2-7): DGGITQSPKYLFRKEGQNVTLSCEQNLNHDAMYWYRQDPGQGLRLIYYSQIVNDFQKGDIAEGYSVSREKKESFPLTVTSAQKNPTAFYLCASSIKGYEQYFGPGTRLTVT.

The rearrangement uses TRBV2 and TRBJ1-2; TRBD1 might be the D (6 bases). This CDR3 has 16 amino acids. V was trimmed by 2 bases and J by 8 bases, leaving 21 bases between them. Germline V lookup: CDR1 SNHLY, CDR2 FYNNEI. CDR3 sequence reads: CASSETRGPGAAGYTF. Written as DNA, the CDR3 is TGTGCCAGCAGTGAAACCCGAGGTCCGGGGGCGGCGGGCTACACCTTC.

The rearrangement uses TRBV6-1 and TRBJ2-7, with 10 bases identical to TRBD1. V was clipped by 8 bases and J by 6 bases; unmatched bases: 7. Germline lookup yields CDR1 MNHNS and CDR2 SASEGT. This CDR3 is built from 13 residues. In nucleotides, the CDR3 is TGTGCCAGCTGGGGACAGGGGATCGGCGAGCAGTACTTC. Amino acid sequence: CASWGQGIGEQYF.

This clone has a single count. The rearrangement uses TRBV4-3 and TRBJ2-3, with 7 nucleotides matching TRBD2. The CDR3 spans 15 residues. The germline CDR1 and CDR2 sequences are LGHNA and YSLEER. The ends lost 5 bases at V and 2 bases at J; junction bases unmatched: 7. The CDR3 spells CASSSSGTITDTQYF. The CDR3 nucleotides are TGCGCCAGCAGCTCCTCCGGGACTATCACAGATACGCAGTATTTT.

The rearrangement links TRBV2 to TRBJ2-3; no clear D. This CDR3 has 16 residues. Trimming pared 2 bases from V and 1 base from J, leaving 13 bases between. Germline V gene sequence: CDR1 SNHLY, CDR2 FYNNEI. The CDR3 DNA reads TGTGCCAGCAGTGAATCGTCATTTAGAGGCACAGATACGCAGTATTTT. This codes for CASSESSFRGTDTQYF.

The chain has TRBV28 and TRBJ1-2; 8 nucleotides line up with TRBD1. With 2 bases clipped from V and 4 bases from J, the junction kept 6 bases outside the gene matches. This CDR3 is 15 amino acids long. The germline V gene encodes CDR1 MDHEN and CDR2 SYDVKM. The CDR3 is CASSLGGTGAYGYTF. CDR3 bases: TGTGCCAGCAGTTTAGGCGGGACAGGAGCCTATGGCTACACCTTC.

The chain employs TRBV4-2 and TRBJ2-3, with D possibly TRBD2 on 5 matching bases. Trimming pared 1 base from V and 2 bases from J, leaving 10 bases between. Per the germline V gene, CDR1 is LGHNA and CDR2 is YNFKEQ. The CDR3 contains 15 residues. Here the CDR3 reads CASSQGERSTDTQYF. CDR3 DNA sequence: TGTGCCAGCAGCCAAGGTGAGCGGTCCACAGATACGCAGTATTTT.

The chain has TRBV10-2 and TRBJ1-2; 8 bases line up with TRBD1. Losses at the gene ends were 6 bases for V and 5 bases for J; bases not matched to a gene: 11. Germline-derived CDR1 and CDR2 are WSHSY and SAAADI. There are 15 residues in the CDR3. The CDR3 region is CASSPYDRGGYGYTF. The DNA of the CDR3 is TGCGCCAGCAGCCCGTACGACAGGGGCGGGTATGGCTACACCTTC.

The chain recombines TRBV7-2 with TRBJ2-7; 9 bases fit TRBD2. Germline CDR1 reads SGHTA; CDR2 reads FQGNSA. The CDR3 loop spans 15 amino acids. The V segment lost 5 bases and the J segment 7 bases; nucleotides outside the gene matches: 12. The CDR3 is CASSPRSSGMGEQYF. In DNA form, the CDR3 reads TGTGCCAGCAGCCCACGGTCTAGCGGGATGGGGGAGCAGTACTTC.

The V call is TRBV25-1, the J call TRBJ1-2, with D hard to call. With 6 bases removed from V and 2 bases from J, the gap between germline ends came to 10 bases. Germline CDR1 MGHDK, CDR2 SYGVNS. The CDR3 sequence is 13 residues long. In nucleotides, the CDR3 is TGTGCCAGCAGCTTCGGATCGAACTATGGCTACACCTTC. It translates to CASSFGSNYGYTF.

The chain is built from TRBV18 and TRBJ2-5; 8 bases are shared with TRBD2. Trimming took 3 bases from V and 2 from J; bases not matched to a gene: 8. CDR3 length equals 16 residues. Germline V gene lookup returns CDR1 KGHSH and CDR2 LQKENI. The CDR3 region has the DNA TGTGCCAGCTCACCTATCAGCGGGAGTTATCAAGAGACCCAGTACTTC. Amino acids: CASSPISGSYQETQYF.

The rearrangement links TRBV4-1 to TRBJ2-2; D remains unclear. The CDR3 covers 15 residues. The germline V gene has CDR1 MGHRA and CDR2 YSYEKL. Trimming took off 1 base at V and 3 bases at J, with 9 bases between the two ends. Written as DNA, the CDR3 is TGCGCCAGCAGCCAAGTAATCTACGACACCGGGGAGCTGTTTTTT. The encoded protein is CASSQVIYDTGELFF.

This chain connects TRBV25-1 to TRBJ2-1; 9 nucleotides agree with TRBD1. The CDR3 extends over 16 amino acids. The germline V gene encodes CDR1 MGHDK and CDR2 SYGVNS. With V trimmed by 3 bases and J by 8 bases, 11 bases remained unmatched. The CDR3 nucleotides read TGTGCCAGCAGTGAGCCCACAGGGGGCGTTGCCCATGAGCAGTTCTTC. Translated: CASSEPTGGVAHEQFF.

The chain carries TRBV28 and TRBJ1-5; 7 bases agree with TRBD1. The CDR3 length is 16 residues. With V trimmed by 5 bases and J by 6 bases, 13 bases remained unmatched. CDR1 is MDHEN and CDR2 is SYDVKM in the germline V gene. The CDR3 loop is CASSEVQGRQGQPQHF. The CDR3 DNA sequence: TGTGCCAGCAGTGAAGTTCAGGGCCGACAGGGTCAGCCCCAGCATTTT.

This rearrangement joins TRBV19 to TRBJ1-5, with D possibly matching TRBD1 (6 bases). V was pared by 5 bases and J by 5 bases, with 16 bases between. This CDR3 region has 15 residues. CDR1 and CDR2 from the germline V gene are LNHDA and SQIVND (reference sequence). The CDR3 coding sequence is TGTGCCAGTAGTGCCCTAAGGGGGGCGGATCAGCCCCAGCATTTT. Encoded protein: CASSALRGADQPQHF.

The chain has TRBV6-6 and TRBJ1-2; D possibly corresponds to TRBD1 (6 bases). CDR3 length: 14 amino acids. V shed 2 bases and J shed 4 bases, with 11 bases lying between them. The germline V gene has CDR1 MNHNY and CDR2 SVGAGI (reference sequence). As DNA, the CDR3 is TGTGCCAGCAGTTACGAGGGGACAAGCTATGGCTACACCTTC. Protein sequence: CASSYEGTSYGYTF.

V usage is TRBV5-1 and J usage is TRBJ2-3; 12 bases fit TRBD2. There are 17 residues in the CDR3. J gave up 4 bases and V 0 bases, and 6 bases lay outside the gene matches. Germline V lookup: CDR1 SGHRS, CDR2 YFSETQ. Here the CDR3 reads CASSLGLLAGGADTQYF. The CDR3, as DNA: TGCGCCAGCAGCTTGGGGCTCCTAGCGGGAGGGGCAGATACGCAGTATTTT. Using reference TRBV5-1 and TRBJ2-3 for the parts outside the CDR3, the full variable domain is KAGVTQTPRYLIKTRGQQVTLSCSPISGHRSVSWYQQTPGQGLQFLFEYFSETQRNKGNFPGRFSGRQFSNSRSEMNVSTLELGDSALYLCASSLGLLAGGADTQYFGPGTRLTVL.

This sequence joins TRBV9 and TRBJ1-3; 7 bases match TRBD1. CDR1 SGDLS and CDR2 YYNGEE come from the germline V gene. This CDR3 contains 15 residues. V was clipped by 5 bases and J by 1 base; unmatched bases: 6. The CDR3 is CASSTGVLSGNTIYF. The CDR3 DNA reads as TGTGCCAGCAGTACAGGGGTACTTTCTGGAAACACCATATATTTT. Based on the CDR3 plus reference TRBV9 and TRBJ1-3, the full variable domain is DSGVTQTPKHLITATGQRVTLRCSPRSGDLSVYWYQQSLDQGLQFLIQYYNGEERAKGNILERFSAQQFPDLHSELNLSSLELGDSALYFCASSTGVLSGNTIYFGEGSWLTVV.